The clone carrying this T cell receptor beta chain was recorded many times. Its antigen is unidentified. Unique molecular identifiers featured in how the TCRbeta library was prepared. Each CDR3 protein gets one entry after TCRdb re-called the PCR reads with MiXCR. Of 190,000 or so distinct CDR3 sequences listed, approximately 6.8% are singletons. The entry originates in a study of T-cell reconstitution after alpha-beta-depleted transplantation in children. Findings and limits, study-wide: In some patients, recipient T cells and intrathymic progenitors surviving conditioning explained high day-60 diversity. It was newly produced T cells that mostly accounted for T-cell counts and diversity one year after transplant. Alpha-beta T cells about two months after transplant reportedly derived from several hundred expanded graft clones.

Between the trimmed V and J ends, which lost 5 bases and 4 bases, there was a span of 9 bases. This CDR3 region has 12 residues. The germline V gene has CDR1 SGHTA and CDR2 FQGNSA. This receptor was obtained from a girl under three years old with combined immunodeficiency, due to receive a stem cell transplant. This chain connects TRBV7-2 to TRBJ2-7; D is ambiguous. The material was PBMCs, obtained before TCRalphabeta/CD19-depleted stem cell transplant. The CDR3 DNA is TGTGCCAGCAGCGCACCCCCTTACGAGCAGTACTTC. Amino acid sequence: CASSAPPYEQYF.